This T cell receptor (beta chain) was retrieved from a study of blood T cell repertoires in COVID-19. Study in general: Some COVID-19 samples were acute and others convalescent; all came from the United States, Italy and Spain.

Clones were sequenced by immunoSEQ multiplex PCR, and TCRdb holds only the in-frame ones, with some missing. The sample holds roughly 90,000 clones; more than 65% are singletons and the top ten take about 15%. This CDR3 comprises 15 residues. Looked up from germline, CDR1 is MGHRA and CDR2 is YSYEKL. J gave up 4 bases and V 2 bases, and 6 bases lay outside the gene matches. The specimen was peripheral blood. The TCR comes from a human donor in a cohort sampled during active COVID-19. This chain connects TRBV4-1 to TRBJ2-3; the match to TRBD1 covers 7 bases. The CDR3: CASSQWGQPADTQYF. The CDR3 bases are TGCGCCAGCAGCCAATGGGGACAGCCAGCAGATACGCAGTATTTT.